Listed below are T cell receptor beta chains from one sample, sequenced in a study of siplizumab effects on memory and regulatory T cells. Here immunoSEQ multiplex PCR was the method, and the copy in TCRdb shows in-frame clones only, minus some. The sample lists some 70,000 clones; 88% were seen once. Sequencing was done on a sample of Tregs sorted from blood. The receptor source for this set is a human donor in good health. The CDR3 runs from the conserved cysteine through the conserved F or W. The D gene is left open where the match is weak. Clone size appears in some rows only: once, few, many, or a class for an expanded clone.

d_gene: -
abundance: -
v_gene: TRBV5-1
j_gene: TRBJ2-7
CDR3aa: CASSLDRVGGEQYF
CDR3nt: TGCGCCAGCAGCTTAGACCGGGTGGGGGGCGAGCAGTACTTC

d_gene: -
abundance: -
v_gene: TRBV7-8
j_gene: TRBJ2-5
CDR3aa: CASTFQETQYF
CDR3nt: TGTGCCAGCACCTTCCAAGAGACCCAGTACTTC

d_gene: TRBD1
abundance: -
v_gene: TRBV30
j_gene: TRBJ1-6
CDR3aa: CAWSASRTGGSYNSPLHF
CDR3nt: TGTGCCTGGAGCGCCAGTCGGACAGGGGGTTCCTATAATTCACCCCTCCACTTT

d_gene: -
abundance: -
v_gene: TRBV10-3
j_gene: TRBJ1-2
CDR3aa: CAISASDYGYTF
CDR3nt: TGTGCCATCAGTGCCTCAGACTATGGCTACACCTTC

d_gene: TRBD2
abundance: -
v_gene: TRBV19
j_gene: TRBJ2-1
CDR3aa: CASGLAAPSYNEQFF
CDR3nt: TGTGCCAGCGGACTAGCGGCCCCATCCTACAATGAGCAGTTCTTC

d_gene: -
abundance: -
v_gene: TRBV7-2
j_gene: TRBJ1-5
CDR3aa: CASSLRTGSNQPQHF
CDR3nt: TGTGCCAGCAGTTTGCGGACGGGGAGCAATCAGCCCCAGCATTTT

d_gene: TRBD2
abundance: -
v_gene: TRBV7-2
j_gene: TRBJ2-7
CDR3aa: CASSRSGFETYEQYF
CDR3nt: TGTGCCAGCAGCCGTAGCGGGTTCGAAACCTACGAGCAGTACTTC

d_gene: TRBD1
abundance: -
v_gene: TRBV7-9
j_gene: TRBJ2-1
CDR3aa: CASSLRLQGGSSYNEQFF
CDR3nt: TGTGCCAGCAGCTTACGGTTACAGGGGGGAAGCTCCTACAATGAGCAGTTCTTC

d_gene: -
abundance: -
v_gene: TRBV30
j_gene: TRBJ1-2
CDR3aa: CAWSPGHNYGYTF
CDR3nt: TGTGCCTGGAGCCCGGGACACAACTATGGCTACACCTTC

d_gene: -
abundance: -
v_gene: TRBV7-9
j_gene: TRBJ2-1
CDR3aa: CASSKVASGNEQFF
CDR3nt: TGTGCCAGCAGCAAAGTAGCGTCTGGCAATGAGCAGTTCTTC

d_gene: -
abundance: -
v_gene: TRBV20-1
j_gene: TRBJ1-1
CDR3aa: CSAGRYTEAFF
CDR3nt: TGCAGTGCAGGAAGGTACACTGAAGCTTTCTTT

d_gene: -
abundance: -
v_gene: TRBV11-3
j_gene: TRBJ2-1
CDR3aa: CASSLDGNEQFF
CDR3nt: TGTGCCAGCAGCTTAGATGGCAATGAGCAGTTCTTC

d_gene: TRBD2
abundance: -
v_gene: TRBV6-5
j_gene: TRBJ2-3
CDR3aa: CASTTGGRDTQYF
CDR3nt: TGTGCCAGCACGACGGGAGGGCGGGATACGCAGTATTTT

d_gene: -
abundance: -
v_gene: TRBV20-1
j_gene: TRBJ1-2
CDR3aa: CSAQSSYGYTF
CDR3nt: TGCAGTGCCCAGTCGAGCTATGGCTACACCTTC

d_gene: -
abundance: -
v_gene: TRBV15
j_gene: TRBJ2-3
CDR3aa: CATSSIGGYTDTQYF
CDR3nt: TGTGCCACCAGCAGTATCGGGGGATACACAGATACGCAGTATTTT

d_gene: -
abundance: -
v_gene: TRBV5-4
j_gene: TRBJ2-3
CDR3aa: CASSAPSLDTQYF
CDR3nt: TGTGCCAGCAGCGCACCTAGCTTGGATACGCAGTATTTT

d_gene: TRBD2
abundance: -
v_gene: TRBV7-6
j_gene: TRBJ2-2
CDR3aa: CASSFLSGTHTGELFF
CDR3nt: TGTGCCAGCAGCTTCCTTAGCGGGACTCACACCGGGGAGCTGTTTTTT

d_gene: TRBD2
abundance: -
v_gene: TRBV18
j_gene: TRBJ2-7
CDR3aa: CASSPRARLVAGAPHYEQYF
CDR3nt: TGTGCCAGCTCACCACGGGCGCGCTTGGTAGCGGGAGCACCACACTACGAGCAGTACTTC

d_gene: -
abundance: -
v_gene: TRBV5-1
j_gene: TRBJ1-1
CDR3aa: CASSVEGGTEAFF
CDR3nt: TGCGCCAGCAGCGTTGAGGGGGGCACTGAAGCTTTCTTT

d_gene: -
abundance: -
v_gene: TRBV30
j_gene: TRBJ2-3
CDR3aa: CAWSRVWKNTDTQYF
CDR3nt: TGTGCCTGGAGTAGGGTCTGGAAGAACACAGATACGCAGTATTTT

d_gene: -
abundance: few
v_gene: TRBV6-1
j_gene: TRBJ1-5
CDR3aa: CACTRDTRVQPQHF
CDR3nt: TGTGCCTGCACGAGGGACACCCGAGTGCAGCCCCAGCATTTT

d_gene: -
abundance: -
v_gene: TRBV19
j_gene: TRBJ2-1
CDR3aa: CASSIGLISMNEQFF
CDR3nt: TGTGCCAGTAGTATAGGCCTGATTTCTATGAATGAGCAGTTCTTC

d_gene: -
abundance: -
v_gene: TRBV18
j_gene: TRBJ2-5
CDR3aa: CASSPTTLTQETQYF
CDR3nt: TGTGCCAGCTCCCCTACGACTCTGACACAAGAGACCCAGTACTTC

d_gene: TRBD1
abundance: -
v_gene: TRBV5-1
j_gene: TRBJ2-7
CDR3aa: CASSLYSWTGYEQYF
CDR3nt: TGCGCCAGCAGCTTGTACTCTTGGACAGGCTACGAGCAGTACTTC

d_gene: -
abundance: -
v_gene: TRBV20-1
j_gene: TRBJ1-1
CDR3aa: CSAGHLTEAFF
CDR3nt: TGCAGTGCTGGACACCTCACTGAAGCTTTCTTT

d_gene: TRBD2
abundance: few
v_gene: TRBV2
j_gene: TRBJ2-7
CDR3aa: CAMGTSVYEQYF
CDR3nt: TGTGCCATGGGGACTAGCGTCTACGAGCAGTACTTC